This note documents a single T cell receptor beta chain sequence. This clonotype appeared a few times. It lacks a known antigen. Base qualities are not at hand, and no much larger clone is one base apart. Library creation used single-cell sequencing. Sequencer: Illumina NovaSeq 6000. The BD Rhapsody Targeted mRNA and AbSeq Reagent Kit, in a microwell format, was used for cell capture and library preparation. Libraries were prepared to cover TCR, sample tags, AbSeq, and targeted mRNA from the Human T-Cell Expression Panel plus custom TOX and TOX2 primers. Sequencing of the libraries was done on an Illumina NovaSeq. Per the original workflow: The analysis covered approximately 11,000 cells in total, of which about 7,300 were CD8 T cells and 4,000 to 5,000 were CD8 T cells with an identifiable TCR CDR3. Raw data were processed with the BD Rhapsody Targeted Analysis Pipeline with V(D)J processing on the Seven Bridges Genomics platform. Quality control, Sample Tag demultiplexing with Lex-BDSMK, clone identification with VDJ Explorer, and Seurat clustering were all done in SeqGeq 1.6.0. Clones comprising <1% of CD8 T cells were considered non-expanded; clones comprising >2.5% of the sample were considered clonal expansions. TCRdb reworked the public reads: Q25 trimming with fastp, MiXCR clone assembly, productive beta chains retained. When rows share a CDR3 protein, they turn into one entry using the most common DNA and genes. The V and J calls and clone size come from TCRdb's table, not from the authors' own analysis. The table for this sample lists around 21,000 distinct CDR3 sequences; 36% of them were counted only once. 25% to 30% of the sample is in the top ten clones.

This specimen comes from a study of immune aging and cytomegalovirus after organ transplant (dated by TCRdb to about 2021). Describing the broader study: Three-drug immunosuppression with prednisone, tacrolimus, and mycophenolate was given to all transplant recipients.

Measured from the cysteine to the phenylalanine, the CDR3 is 15 residues long. Just the 45-base CDR3 DNA is kept, in frame starting at base 1. Looking up the germline V gene yields CDR1 SGDLS and CDR2 YYNGEE. V lost 4 bases and J lost 4 bases, and the count of bases not matched to a germline gene is 7. This specimen's time point label, per the study, means: five sample-tagged time points from pre-transplant (day -1) to day 368 post-transplant, pooled. After thawing, PBMC were stimulated with a CMV IE-1 overlapping peptide library for around 13 hours, with no transport inhibitors added. After being thawed and rested overnight, the cells were stimulated in R10 medium along with CD28/CD49d costimulation. The IE-1 peptide library was made up of 15-amino-acid peptides, each overlapping by 11 amino acids. Each time point was barcoded using BD Single-Cell Multiplexing Kit Sample Tags, after which the barcoded samples were pooled and stained with oligo-conjugated anti-CD45RA plus sorting antibodies. A BD FACSAria III was used to sort CMV-responsive CD8+CD137+ and CD4+CD154+ T cells at 4-way purity. Blood samples were drawn into EDTA vacutainers and processed by Ficoll gradient within 1-24 hours.

Summary of the overall study and its limitations: Because CD57 was not measured in the sequencing data, a conservative gene-based aging definition was used instead. Following viremia, cells with an aged phenotype rose post-transplant no matter the clone size, with the increase showing up earlier in large clones (days 200-264) than in small clones. Large clones contained a bigger proportion of TEMRA cells, and over time the seven largest clones (over 1,900 cells) picked up aged and TEMRA cells and lost TCM cells.

This receptor was identified in a female donor who had a heart transplant and CMV viremia. The sequence is built from TRBV9 and TRBJ2-1; TRBD2 matches 8 bases in the middle. Material: CMV peptide-activated CD4+ and CD8+ T cells sorted from blood, obtained at five time points, pooled. The cell subset or site label for this specimen denotes: sorted CD8+CD137+ and CD4+CD154+ T cells after approximately 12 h CMV IE-1 peptide stimulation. The sequenced DNA is TGTGCCAGCAGCATAGCGGGGTCGGGTTACAATGAGCAGTTCTTC. Its product reads: CASSIAGSGYNEQFF.